What follows are 5 T cell receptor beta chains derived from one specimen sequenced in a study of blood T cell repertoires in COVID-19. Produced via immunoSEQ multiplex PCR; TCRdb's table is partial and in-frame only. The table shows 120,000 to 150,000 clones, with under 80% occurring only once. Sample: peripheral blood. The receptors were gathered from a man aged 55 to 70 with acute or convalescent COVID-19.

The table lists this clone with a count of one. This rearrangement joins TRBV30 to TRBJ2-7; D is possibly TRBD1 (6 bases). The ends were cut back, 2 bases at V and 12 bases at J, with 23 bases in the middle. This CDR3 spans 14 amino acids. The germline CDR1 and CDR2 sequences are GTSNPN and SVGIG (reference sequence). This CDR3 reads CAWSPSTGPGERYF. DNA for the CDR3: TGTGCCTGGAGTCCTTCGACAGGCCCCGGCGAGAGGTACTTC.

The V call is TRBV30, the J call TRBJ1-6; no definite D call. V lost 3 bases and J 6 bases, leaving 12 bases between the germline ends. Per germline, CDR1 GTSNPN and CDR2 SVGIG (reference sequence). The CDR3 is 14 amino acids. The CDR3 bases are TGTGCCTGGAGACCCCAAGGAGGTAATTCACCCCTCCACTTT. The encoded protein is CAWRPQGGNSPLHF.

CDR3: CSVRTGASRYSYNEQFF. The CDR3 DNA reads as TGCAGCGTAAGGACAGGGGCCTCCCGATACTCCTACAATGAGCAGTTCTTC. The chain is built from TRBV29-1 and TRBJ2-1; TRBD1 aligns across 9 bases. Germline-derived CDR1 and CDR2 are SQVTM and ANQGSEA. The CDR3 length is 17 residues. The V segment lost 6 bases and the J segment 0 bases; nucleotides outside the gene matches: 12.

The chain recombines TRBV3-1 (or the pseudogene TRBV3-2) with TRBJ2-1; weak D call: TRBD2 (6 bases). Looked up from germline, CDR1 is LGHDT and CDR2 is YNNKEL (reference sequence). The V gene lost 4 bases and the J gene lost 3 bases, with 19 bases spanning the gap. CDR3 length: 17 residues. The CDR3 is CASSLGTGTQGYNEQFF. In DNA, the CDR3 is TGTGCCAGCAGCCTGGGGACCGGGACTCAGGGCTACAATGAGCAGTTCTTC.

The genes are TRBV5-1 and TRBJ1-2, with TRBD1 identical over 8 bases. The CDR3 contains 14 residues. With 5 bases clipped from V and 7 bases from J, the junction kept 10 bases outside the gene matches. Germline V CDR1 and CDR2: SGHRS, YFSETQ. CDR3 sequence reads: CASRYRQGARGYTF. CDR3 coding DNA: TGCGCCAGCAGATATCGCCAGGGGGCGCGTGGCTACACCTTC. The full variable domain, rest sourced from reference TRBV5-1 and TRBJ1-2, is KAGVTQTPRYLIKTRGQQVTLSCSPISGHRSVSWYQQTPGQGLQFLFEYFSETQRNKGNFPGRFSGRQFSNSRSEMNVSTLELGDSALYLCASRYRQGARGYTFGSGTRLTVV.